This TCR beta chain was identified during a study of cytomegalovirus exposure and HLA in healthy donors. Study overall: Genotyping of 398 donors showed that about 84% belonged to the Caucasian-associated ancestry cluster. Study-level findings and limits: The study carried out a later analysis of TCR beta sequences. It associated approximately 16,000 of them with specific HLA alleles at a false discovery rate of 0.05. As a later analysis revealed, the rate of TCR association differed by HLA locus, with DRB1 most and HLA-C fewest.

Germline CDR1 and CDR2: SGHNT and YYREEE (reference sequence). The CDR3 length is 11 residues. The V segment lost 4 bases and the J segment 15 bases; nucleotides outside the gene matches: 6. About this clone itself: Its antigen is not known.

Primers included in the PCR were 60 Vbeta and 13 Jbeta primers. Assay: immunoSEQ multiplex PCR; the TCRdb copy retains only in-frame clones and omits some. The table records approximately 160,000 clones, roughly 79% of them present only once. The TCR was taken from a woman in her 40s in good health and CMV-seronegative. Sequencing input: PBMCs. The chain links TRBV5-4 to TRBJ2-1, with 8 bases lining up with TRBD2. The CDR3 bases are TGTGCCAGCAGCGCCGGGACTAGACCGTTCTTC. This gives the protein CASSAGTRPFF.